The 31 T cell receptor beta chains given below trace back to one sample, sequenced in a study of a mutant IDH1 vaccine in newly diagnosed glioma. Noted time point: baseline, week 1 (first vaccination visit). The treatment is: pre-vaccination baseline after standard-of-care therapy. Generated by immunoSEQ multiplex PCR, the TCRdb table keeps only in-frame clones and is missing some. This sample has about 67,000 clones, with about 86% found just once. Sequences were derived from peripheral blood mononuclear cells (PBMCs), sampled from a glioma patient treated with radiotherapy, temozolomide or both. The source is a woman aged 18-35 years with glioma. Some clones in this sample may be carry-over from other donors' samples.

This rearrangement joins TRBV18 to TRBJ1-1; 8 bases align to TRBD1. This CDR3 has 17 residues. The germline gives CDR1 KGHSH, CDR2 LQKENI. V lost 0 bases to trimming and J lost 0 bases; unmatched junction nucleotides: 6. Here the CDR3 DNA reads TGTGCCAGCTCACCACCCAGGGGGCGAGGGATGAACACTGAAGCTTTCTTT. Its protein is CASSPPRGRGMNTEAFF.

The V and J genes are TRBV25-1 and TRBJ1-6; D ambiguous. Germline V CDR1 and CDR2: MGHDK, SYGVNS. This CDR3 contains 13 residues. The V end lost 2 bases, the J end lost 10 bases, and 9 bases lay between the germline ends. Written as DNA, the CDR3 is TGTGCCAGCAGTGAAGGGTTAAGATCACCCCTCCACTTT. Residues: CASSEGLRSPLHF.

The rearrangement joins TRBV27 to TRBJ1-1; D is possibly TRBD1 (6 bases). From germline, CDR1 is MNHEY and CDR2 SMNVEV (reference sequence). This CDR3 spans 16 amino acids. V lost 8 bases and J lost 4, with 23 bases in between. In DNA form, the CDR3 reads TGTGCCAGCGGGCCGTTTCAGGGAGGGGGAATCACTGAAGCTTTCTTT. Its protein is CASGPFQGGGITEAFF.

The chain recombines TRBV14 with TRBJ2-7; tentatively, D is TRBD2 (6 bases). V dropped 4 bases and J dropped 7 bases, with 14 bases sitting between them. The CDR3 sequence is 13 residues long. Germline CDR1 and CDR2: SGHDN and FVKESK. The CDR3 reads CASSLLAAREQYF. The DNA of the CDR3 is TGTGCCAGCAGCCTATTAGCGGCTAGGGAGCAGTACTTC.

This clone has just a few counts. The chain is built from TRBV14 and TRBJ2-2; D gene ambiguous. The CDR3 contains 15 residues. Germline V CDR1 and CDR2: SGHDN, FVKESK. The V gene lost 0 bases and the J gene lost 0 bases, with 5 bases spanning the gap. Written as DNA, the CDR3 is TGTGCCAGCAGCCAAGATAAGGCGAACACCGGGGAGCTGTTTTTT. Amino acids: CASSQDKANTGELFF.

The chain recombines TRBV7-9 with TRBJ2-7; D may be TRBD2 (6 bases). Trimming shortened V by 4 bases and J by 6 bases, and 16 bases separated the two germline ends. Germline CDR1 and CDR2: SEHNR and FQNEAQ (reference sequence). The length of the CDR3 is 14 residues. The CDR3 loop reads CASSSAGSISEQYF. CDR3 sequence (DNA): TGTGCCAGCAGCTCCGCCGGGAGCATATCCGAGCAGTACTTC.

The chain has TRBV7-6 and TRBJ2-7, with 7 bases matching TRBD1. Per germline, CDR1 SGHVS and CDR2 FNYEAQ. This CDR3 region has 19 residues. The V and J ends lost 1 base and 3 bases, in that order; junction bases with no gene match: 18. Here the CDR3 DNA reads TGTGCCAGCAGCTTAGAATCGAGGGGGACAGTCACCTCCCACTACGAGCAGTACTTC. Protein product: CASSLESRGTVTSHYEQYF.

This chain uses TRBV9 with TRBJ1-2, with D possibly TRBD1 on 5 matching bases. The CDR3 loop spans 14 amino acids. CDR1 SGDLS and CDR2 YYNGEE come from the germline V gene. V lost 2 bases to trimming and J lost 2 bases, with 10 bases between them. The CDR3 reads CASSVGTENYGYTF. CDR3 DNA sequence: TGTGCCAGCAGCGTCGGGACCGAGAACTATGGCTACACCTTC.

The CDR3 sequence is CAWSWDSSYEQYF. The CDR3 coding sequence is TGTGCCTGGAGTTGGGACAGCTCCTACGAGCAGTACTTC. The chain joins TRBV30 to TRBJ2-7; 7 positions match TRBD1. The CDR3 totals 13 residues. J lost 0 bases, V lost 2 bases, and 1 base had no gene match. The germline V gene encodes CDR1 GTSNPN and CDR2 SVGIG (reference sequence).

This chain links TRBV19 with TRBJ2-2; 10 nucleotides agree with TRBD2. V dropped 8 bases and J dropped 1; count of bases not matched to a gene: 10. The CDR3 loop spans 17 amino acids. Germline CDR1 LNHDA, CDR2 SQIVND (reference sequence). This chain's CDR3 is CASYSLAGALNTGELFF. CDR3 DNA sequence: TGTGCCAGTTATTCCCTAGCGGGGGCCTTGAACACCGGGGAGCTGTTTTTT.

The chain combines TRBV6-1 with TRBJ1-2, with D tentatively TRBD1 (5 bases). This CDR3 has 14 amino acids. CDR1 is MNHNS, CDR2 SASEGT, per germline. Trimming took off 8 bases at V and 4 bases at J, with 17 bases between the two ends. CDR3 sequence: CASVQRGASYGYTF. The CDR3 DNA sequence: TGTGCCAGCGTTCAAAGGGGCGCAAGCTATGGCTACACCTTC.

This clone showed up just a few times. The chain combines TRBV2 with TRBJ2-1; D gene uncertain. The V gene's germline CDR1 is SNHLY and CDR2 FYNNEI. The CDR3 is 12 residues long. Trimming removed 5 bases at V and 10 bases at J, with 12 bases between. CDR3 in DNA: TGTGCCAGCAGTCCTTGGCCGAACGAGCAGTTCTTC. Translated: CASSPWPNEQFF.

The chain carries TRBV5-6 and TRBJ1-1; no definite D call. V was shortened by 1 base and J by 1 base, with 8 bases between the two germline ends. Germline CDR1 is SGHDT and CDR2 is YYEEEE. CDR3 length equals 14 residues. DNA of the CDR3: TGTGCCAGCAGCTTGCCGGGGTCGAACACTGAAGCTTTCTTT. It encodes CASSLPGSNTEAFF. The whole variable domain, remainder taken from reference TRBV5-6 and TRBJ1-1, is DAGVTQSPTHLIKTRGQQVTLRCSPKSGHDTVSWYQQALGQGPQFIFQYYEEEERQRGNFPDRFSGHQFPNYSSELNVNALLLGDSALYLCASSLPGSNTEAFFGQGTRLTVV.

The genes are TRBV7-2 and TRBJ2-7; D might be TRBD1 or TRBD2, each matching 5 bases. The V end lost 5 bases, the J end lost 0 bases, and 11 bases lay between the germline ends. CDR1 SGHTA and CDR2 FQGNSA come from the germline V gene. The CDR3 has 14 amino acids. The CDR3 is CASSISGASYEQYF. CDR3 sequence (DNA): TGTGCCAGCAGCATCTCCGGGGCCTCCTACGAGCAGTACTTC.

This chain links TRBV11-2 with TRBJ1-5; D perhaps matches TRBD1 (5 bases). This CDR3 spans 13 amino acids. Germline V gene lookup returns CDR1 SGHAT and CDR2 FQNNGV. Between the trimmed V and J ends, which lost 5 bases and 11 bases, there was a span of 16 bases. The CDR3 here is CASSHDLGGAQHF. CDR3 DNA: TGTGCCAGCAGCCACGACCTGGGGGGGGCCCAGCATTTT.

The rearrangement joins TRBV4-1 to TRBJ1-1, with a possible D match to TRBD1 (6 bases). The germline V gene has CDR1 MGHRA and CDR2 YSYEKL. The ends were cut back, 4 bases at V and 8 bases at J, with 11 bases in the middle. This CDR3 region has 12 residues. The CDR3 DNA reads as TGCGCCAGCAGCCTTAACGACAGGGAAGCTTTCTTT. It encodes CASSLNDREAFF.

The V gene is TRBV10-3, the J gene TRBJ2-3; 9 bases agree with TRBD2. V dropped 4 bases and J dropped 5; count of bases not matched to a gene: 7. CDR1 is ENHRY and CDR2 is SYGVKD in the germline V gene. CDR3 size: 15 residues. CDR3: CAISASLAGLDTQYF. The CDR3 region has the DNA TGTGCCATCAGTGCGTCCCTAGCGGGGCTAGATACGCAGTATTTT.

This chain joins TRBV19 and TRBJ1-4; 7 bases align to TRBD1. Germline V lookup: CDR1 LNHDA, CDR2 SQIVND (reference sequence). Trimming at V came to 3 bases and at J to 8 bases, leaving 6 bases not matched to a gene. The CDR3 sequence is 14 residues long. DNA of the CDR3: TGTGCCAGTAGTATTCGACAGGGAAGGGAAAAACTGTTTTTT. Translated: CASSIRQGREKLFF.

The V and J genes are TRBV25-1 and TRBJ2-3, with 13 bases that match TRBD2. Germline V gives CDR1 MGHDK, CDR2 SYGVNS. The length of the CDR3 is 16 residues. V was clipped by 5 bases and J by 3 bases; unmatched bases: 5. The DNA of the CDR3 is TGTGCCAGCAGTCCGGGACTAGCGGGATTAACAGATACGCAGTATTTT. Translating gives CASSPGLAGLTDTQYF.

The chain's CDR3 is CASSVGVGHRGVAFF. The CDR3 DNA is TGTGCCAGCAGCGTAGGGGTCGGCCATAGAGGGGTCGCTTTCTTT. The chain joins TRBV9 to TRBJ1-1, with D perhaps matching TRBD1 (5 bases). The CDR3 has 15 amino acids. Trimming stripped 0 bases from V and 11 bases from J, with 20 bases between. Germline CDR1 reads SGDLS; CDR2 reads YYNGEE.

The V and J genes are TRBV6-5 and TRBJ1-5; 8 bases map to TRBD1. CDR1 and CDR2 from the germline V gene are MNHEY and SVGAGI. V gave up 4 bases and J gave up 6 bases; unmatched junction bases: 5. The CDR3 is 14 amino acids. DNA of the CDR3: TGTGCCAGCAGTTTCAGGGGGCCGGGTCAGCCCCAGCATTTT. It encodes CASSFRGPGQPQHF.

This clone was seen once. This rearrangement joins TRBV25-1 to TRBJ2-5, with unresolved D. The CDR3 runs 11 residues. Trimming removed 6 bases from V and 3 bases from J, with 5 bases in between. CDR1 MGHDK and CDR2 SYGVNS come from the germline V gene. In nucleotides, the CDR3 is TGTGCCAGCAGCTTAAAAGAGACCCAGTACTTC. It translates to CASSLKETQYF.

This clone appeared a single time. The V and J genes are TRBV7-2 and TRBJ2-7, with D hard to call. The CDR3 spans 13 residues. V was trimmed by 5 bases and J by 6 bases, leaving 14 bases between them. CDR1 is SGHTA, CDR2 FQGNSA, per germline. CDR3 amino acids: CASSPTALGEQYF. CDR3 coding DNA: TGTGCCAGCAGCCCGACGGCCTTGGGCGAGCAGTACTTC.

The CDR3 spells CASSPGEGYTF. The CDR3 DNA follows: TGTGCCAGCTCCCCCGGGGAGGGCTACACCTTC. This chain uses TRBV18 with TRBJ1-2, with unresolved D. The V end was cut by 6 bases, the J end by 8 bases, with 10 bases between. The length of the CDR3 is 11 residues. Germline CDR1 and CDR2: KGHSH and LQKENI.

For this clone: The sample has other DNA sequences that encode this CDR3 too. The gene calls are TRBV12-5 and TRBJ2-3; D gene uncertain. V dropped 6 bases and J dropped 2 bases, with 3 bases sitting between them. The CDR3 runs to 11 residues. The germline V gene has CDR1 LGHNT and CDR2 FRNRAP. The CDR3 DNA reads TGTGCTAGTGGCCTCACAGATACGCAGTATTTT. Its protein product is CASGLTDTQYF.

V usage is TRBV2 and J usage is TRBJ1-2; 12 positions agree with TRBD1. The germline gives CDR1 SNHLY, CDR2 FYNNEI. CDR3 length: 15 residues. The J segment lost 7 bases and the V segment lost 4 bases, leaving 7 bases of the junction unmatched. CDR3 nucleotide sequence: TGTGCCAGCAGTGGGCCGGGACAGGGGGCCTCTGGCTACACCTTC. Its protein is CASSGPGQGASGYTF.

The chain recombines TRBV7-9 with TRBJ2-7; 10 positions match TRBD1. Trimming removed 0 bases from V and 9 bases from J; junction bases left unmatched: 11. CDR1 is SEHNR and CDR2 is FQNEAQ in the germline V gene (reference sequence). The CDR3 runs 16 residues. This chain's CDR3 is CASSLAPGQGFTRQYF. CDR3 bases: TGTGCCAGCAGCTTAGCGCCGGGACAGGGGTTTACGAGGCAGTACTTC.

The chain links TRBV9 to TRBJ2-3, with D possibly TRBD1 on 5 matching bases. The V end was cut by 5 bases, the J end by 4 bases, with 14 bases between. Germline V CDR1 and CDR2: SGDLS, YYNGEE. This CDR3 contains 14 residues. The CDR3 is CASSIAGSADTQYF. The CDR3 DNA reads TGTGCCAGCAGTATCGCAGGGTCCGCAGATACGCAGTATTTT.

CDR3 loop: CASSYAGNYNEQFF. In DNA, the CDR3 is TGTGCCAGCAGTTACGCGGGGAACTACAATGAGCAGTTCTTC. The V gene is TRBV6-5, the J gene TRBJ2-1; possibly TRBD2 for D (6 bases). The V gene's germline CDR1 is MNHEY and CDR2 SVGAGI. This CDR3 is built from 14 residues. Between the trimmed V and J ends, which lost 2 bases and 3 bases, there was a span of 8 bases.

The chain couples TRBV6-1 to TRBJ2-1; 9 bases map to TRBD2. The trim removed 6 bases at V and 9 bases at J, leaving 6 bases unmatched. Germline assignment: CDR1 MNHNS and CDR2 SASEGT. The CDR3 is 13 amino acids. CDR3 coding DNA: TGTGCCAGCAGAGTAGCGGGAGAGCTTGAGCAGTTCTTC. Protein product: CASRVAGELEQFF.

This chain links TRBV10-3 with TRBJ1-2; D is perhaps TRBD1 (5 bases). Germline CDR1 is ENHRY and CDR2 is SYGVKD. Trimming left V 4 bases short and J 0 bases short, with 18 bases between. There are 17 residues in the CDR3. For the CDR3, the DNA is TGTGCCATCAGTGTGGGGACGGGACGGCTTTCTAACTATGGCTACACCTTC. Residues: CAISVGTGRLSNYGYTF.